This entry describes one TCR beta chain. The target antigen is unknown. Method: immunoSEQ multiplex PCR; TCRdb's copy keeps in-frame clones and lacks some. The sample lists about 30,000 clones; about 86% were seen once. This sample is drawn from a study of PD-1 blockade in classical Hodgkin lymphoma. Overall study results and limits: Diminished baseline TCR diversity has been reported in newly diagnosed patients relative to healthy donors. Patients excluded were those beginning nivolumab under 1 year after ASCT. The causes of the repertoire differences, possibly disease activity or prior therapy, remain undefined.

This sample's time point: cycle 4 day 1 (C4D1), after less than 7 weeks of nivolumab. Relapse was seen in all patients after autologous stem cell transplantation, and brentuximab vedotin exposure was variable. Magnetic negative selection served to purify CD4+ T cells out of PBMCs that had been thawed. Best response was recorded as complete response, partial response or progressive disease. With V trimmed by 6 bases and J by 2 bases, 11 bases remained unmatched. Germline V gives CDR1 LNHDA, CDR2 SQIVND (reference sequence). The CDR3 spans 16 residues. This clonotype originated in a human donor with classical Hodgkin lymphoma. Sample: CD4+ T cells from blood, taken before the fourth cycle of nivolumab. V gene TRBV19 combines with J gene TRBJ1-2; 8 bases fit TRBD1. The CDR3 coding sequence is TGTGCCAGTAGCATACGGACAGGGCTAGCAAACTATGGCTACACCTTC. Residues: CASSIRTGLANYGYTF.